These T cell receptor beta chains were read from a single sample in a study of cytomegalovirus exposure and HLA in healthy donors. Produced via immunoSEQ multiplex PCR; TCRdb's table is partial and in-frame only. The table shows 150,000 to 200,000 clones, with around 81% occurring only once. Sequenced material: PBMCs. The receptors derive from a woman aged 25-40 years in good health and CMV-seronegative. The CDR3 runs from the conserved cysteine through the conserved F or W. Fields, in order: D gene, clone size, V gene, CDR3 length, J gene, CDR3 protein, CDR3 DNA. D genes are given only for firm matches. Some rows have no size entry. The others give once, few or many, or a class for an expanded clone.

.,once,TRBV28,15,TRBJ1-5,CASSFPAGFGQPQHF,TGTGCCAGCAGTTTTCCCGCAGGGTTTGGTCAGCCCCAGCATTTT
TRBD2,.,TRBV11-2,17,TRBJ2-1,CASSLDSGGNPFGEQFF,TGTGCCAGCAGCTTAGATAGCGGGGGGAATCCCTTCGGTGAGCAGTTCTTC
.,.,TRBV7-8,16,TRBJ2-2,CASSLSYPWSSGELFF,TGTGCCAGCAGCTTAAGCTACCCCTGGTCCTCCGGGGAGCTGTTTTTT
TRBD1,.,TRBV6-1,15,TRBJ2-7,CASSEGDRTSYEQYF,TGTGCCAGCAGTGAAGGGGACAGAACTTCCTACGAGCAGTACTTC
.,.,TRBV23-1,14,TRBJ1-2,CASLIPTPNYGYTF,TGCGCCAGCCTAATACCGACACCTAACTATGGCTACACCTTC
.,once,TRBV27,15,TRBJ1-5,CASSFQVGGNQPQHF,TGTGCCAGCAGTTTTCAGGTCGGGGGGAATCAGCCCCAGCATTTT
.,.,TRBV20-1,10,TRBJ1-1,CSEGRREAFF,TGCAGTGAGGGGAGGCGTGAAGCTTTCTTT
TRBD2,.,TRBV2,15,TRBJ2-1,CASSRTSGGGYEQFF,TGTGCCAGCAGCCGCACTAGCGGGGGGGGTTATGAGCAGTTCTTC
TRBD1,.,TRBV7-6,14,TRBJ1-1,CASSRGTGVSEAFF,TGTGCCAGCAGCAGAGGGACAGGGGTCTCTGAAGCTTTCTTT
.,.,TRBV28,16,TRBJ1-5,CASSRVRESGNQPQHF,TGTGCCAGCAGCCGCGTCCGGGAGTCGGGCAATCAGCCCCAGCATTTT
.,.,TRBV5-1,18,TRBJ2-5,CASSLGFWGGTLPETQYF,TGCGCCAGCAGCTTAGGTTTCTGGGGCGGGACCTTGCCAGAGACCCAGTACTTC
TRBD2,.,TRBV5-1,15,TRBJ2-7,CASSTGLAGVHEQYF,TGCGCCAGCAGCACCGGACTAGCGGGAGTACACGAGCAGTACTTC
.,.,TRBV6-5,13,TRBJ2-2,CASRTGVTGELFF,TGTGCCAGCAGAACCGGGGTCACCGGGGAGCTGTTTTTT
TRBD2,.,TRBV5-1,14,TRBJ2-1,CASSLSGSVYEQFF,TGCGCCAGCAGCCTTAGCGGGAGTGTCTATGAGCAGTTCTTC
TRBD1,few,TRBV19,17,TRBJ2-2,CASSIVGQGDNTGELFF,TGTGCCAGTAGTATAGTGGGACAGGGAGATAACACCGGGGAGCTGTTTTTT
TRBD1,.,TRBV5-6,15,TRBJ1-6,CASSFWTGHNSPLHF,TGTGCCAGCAGCTTTTGGACAGGCCATAATTCACCCCTCCACTTT
.,.,TRBV6-6,14,TRBJ2-4,CATTSGGNQNIQYF,TGTGCCACCACCTCTGGCGGGAACCAAAACATTCAGTACTTC
.,.,TRBV25-1,13,TRBJ1-2,CASSLQGLYGYTF,TGTGCCAGCAGTCTACAAGGACTCTATGGCTACACCTTC
TRBD2,.,TRBV25-1,15,TRBJ2-7,CASSGRLASSYEQYF,TGTGCCAGCAGTGGGAGACTAGCATCGTCATACGAGCAGTACTTC
.,.,TRBV5-1,16,TRBJ2-2,CASSFAGWGNTGELFF,TGCGCCAGCAGCTTTGCAGGGTGGGGGAACACCGGGGAGCTGTTTTTT
TRBD2,.,TRBV7-9,16,TRBJ2-5,CARADSSGGLQETQYF,TGTGCCAGGGCCGATTCGAGCGGGGGGCTCCAAGAGACCCAGTACTTC
.,.,TRBV30,14,TRBJ2-7,CAFLPPFRGYEQYF,TGTGCCTTCCTCCCCCCTTTCAGAGGGTACGAGCAGTACTTC
.,.,TRBV9,14,TRBJ2-1,CASSVAGLYNEQFF,TGTGCCAGCAGCGTAGCGGGACTGTACAATGAGCAGTTCTTC
TRBD2,once,TRBV30,13,TRBJ2-5,CAWEAGGPETQYF,TGTGCCTGGGAAGCGGGAGGGCCGGAGACCCAGTACTTC
.,.,TRBV7-3,14,TRBJ2-2,CASSSTAVTGELFF,TGTGCCAGCAGCTCCACTGCGGTCACCGGGGAGCTGTTTTTT
TRBD1,once,TRBV5-6,16,TRBJ2-3,CASSYPDRGRTDTQYF,TGTGCCAGCAGCTATCCGGACAGGGGGCGGACAGATACGCAGTATTTT
.,.,TRBV10-3,12,TRBJ1-3,CATESGGNTIYF,TGTGCCACCGAGTCCGGGGGAAACACCATATATTTT
.,.,TRBV7-9,15,TRBJ2-5,CASSLWMGALETQYF,TGTGCCAGCAGCTTGTGGATGGGGGCTTTAGAGACCCAGTACTTC
TRBD1,.,TRBV10-1,14,TRBJ2-7,CASREDRGWYEQYF,TGCGCCAGCAGGGAAGACAGGGGCTGGTACGAGCAGTACTTC
TRBD1,.,TRBV6-5,15,TRBJ2-7,CASSYSGTGSYEQYF,TGTGCCAGCAGCTACTCCGGGACAGGGTCCTACGAGCAGTACTTC
TRBD1,.,TRBV2,13,TRBJ2-7,CARGQESSYEQYF,TGTGCCAGAGGACAGGAGAGCTCCTACGAGCAGTACTTC
.,.,TRBV28,14,TRBJ1-1,CASSTGGVIPEAFF,TGTGCCAGCAGCACCGGGGGTGTTATACCTGAAGCTTTCTTT
TRBD2,.,TRBV18,18,TRBJ2-7,CASSQTSGRASGSYEQYF,TGTGCCAGCTCACAGACTAGCGGGAGGGCCTCGGGCTCCTACGAGCAGTACTTC
TRBD2,.,TRBV5-6,18,TRBJ2-1,CASSLLGTSGTDRNEQFF,TGTGCCAGCAGCTTGCTTGGGACTAGCGGGACGGACCGCAATGAGCAGTTCTTC
.,.,TRBV10-3,18,TRBJ1-4,CAISERILWRATNEKLFF,TGTGCCATCAGTGAAAGAATATTATGGAGGGCAACTAATGAAAAACTGTTTTTT
.,.,TRBV5-4,15,TRBJ1-2,CASSRFMDREYGYTF,TGTGCCAGCAGCCGGTTCATGGACAGAGAGTATGGCTACACCTTC
TRBD2,.,TRBV7-8,15,TRBJ2-7,CASSPPRREGYEQYF,TGTGCCAGCAGCCCCCCCCGCAGGGAGGGCTACGAGCAGTACTTC
TRBD1,.,TRBV14,13,TRBJ1-1,CASSGQGNTEAFF,TGTGCCAGCAGCGGACAGGGGAACACTGAAGCTTTCTTT
TRBD2,.,TRBV6-5,14,TRBJ2-3,CASGQREALDTQYF,TGTGCCAGCGGGCAGCGGGAGGCGTTAGATACGCAGTATTTT
TRBD2,.,TRBV29-1,18,TRBJ2-1,CSVAHSGLAGGPLNEQFF,TGCAGCGTTGCCCACTCGGGACTAGCGGGGGGGCCTTTAAATGAGCAGTTCTTC
TRBD1,.,TRBV25-1,16,TRBJ2-2,CASSGKGQGNTGELFF,TGTGCCAGCAGCGGGAAAGGACAGGGAAACACCGGGGAGCTGTTTTTT